This TCR beta chain appears in the sequencing data of a study of blood T cell repertoires in COVID-19. Study-wide background: There were acute and convalescent COVID-19 samples, and they came from the United States, Italy and Spain.

Trimming cost V 1 base and J 10 bases, with 17 bases left between them. This CDR3 spans 15 amino acids. Germline assignment: CDR1 SGHRS and CDR2 YFSETQ. The repertoire was sequenced with immunoSEQ multiplex PCR; TCRdb's copy has only in-frame clones and lacks some. The sample has around 200,000 clones, less than 90% seen once. What was sequenced was peripheral blood. The chain is built from TRBV5-1 and TRBJ1-4; maybe TRBD1 (6 bases). This receptor was obtained from a man aged 70-80 years with active or convalescent COVID-19. CDR3 DNA: TGCGCCAGCAGCTTGTCGGAGGGGGGGAAAGGAAAACTGTTTTTT. It encodes CASSLSEGGKGKLFF.